In its sample, the clone carrying this T cell receptor beta chain was seen a few times. The antigen is undetermined. CDR3 length: 12 amino acids. Germline loops: CDR1 DFQATT, CDR2 SNEGSKA (reference sequence). Trimming took 2 bases from V and 4 from J, leaving 6 bases between them. These data originate in a study of T cell repertoires in cytomegalovirus infection. Each CDR3 protein gets one entry after TCRdb re-called the reads with MiXCR. The profile covers 5,500 to 6,500 distinct CDR3 sequences, with around 52% appearing a single time and more than 80% taken by the ten largest. The TCR sequence derives from a human donor in good health (CMV status not recorded). Some clones in this sample may be carry-over from other donors' samples. The V call is TRBV20-1, the J call TRBJ2-1, with D uncertain. The specimen sequenced was PBMCs, sequenced either directly or after in vitro stimulation (not recorded which). The CDR3 here is CSARSPYNEQFF. In DNA form, the CDR3 reads TGCAGTGCTAGAAGTCCGTACAATGAGCAGTTCTTC.